The 8 T cell receptor beta chains below were found in one sample sequenced in a study of blood T cell repertoires in COVID-19. Sequencing was performed with immunoSEQ multiplex PCR; in TCRdb, only in-frame clones are kept and a portion is missing. This table holds a few hundred thousand clones, 90% found once. The sample consisted of peripheral blood. Source of these receptors: a woman aged 55-70 years with COVID-19, enrolled during active disease.

V is TRBV5-1 and J is TRBJ1-2, with 9 bases that match TRBD1. Trimming at V came to 4 bases and at J to 4 bases, leaving 8 bases not matched to a gene. Germline V gene lookup returns CDR1 SGHRS and CDR2 YFSETQ. The CDR3 is 15 amino acids. The CDR3 bases are TGCGCCAGCAGCCCTGGGACAGGGAGAAGCTATGGCTACACCTTC. Its translation: CASSPGTGRSYGYTF.

V is TRBV11-2 and J is TRBJ1-2, with no clear D. The CDR3 covers 12 residues. The germline V gene encodes CDR1 SGHAT and CDR2 FQNNGV. Trimming left V 0 bases short and J 4 bases short, with 3 bases between. CDR3 coding DNA: TGTGCCAGCAGCTTAGAGAGCTATGGCTACACCTTC. It yields the protein CASSLESYGYTF.

The chain couples TRBV29-1 to TRBJ2-5; D is ambiguous. V was cut by 3 bases and J by 1 base, with 9 bases left in between. CDR3 length: 13 amino acids. Germline CDR1 and CDR2: SQVTM and ANQGSEA. CDR3: CSVDRGSQETQYF. The CDR3 DNA reads TGCAGCGTTGACCGTGGCAGCCAAGAGACCCAGTACTTC.

The chain carries TRBV6-6 and TRBJ2-1, with TRBD2 identical over 12 bases. Germline V CDR1 and CDR2: MNHNY, SVGAGI (reference sequence). This CDR3 comprises 13 residues. With V trimmed by 8 bases and J by 6 bases, 2 bases remained unmatched. The CDR3 loop reads CASRTSGVNEQFF. In DNA form, the CDR3 reads TGTGCCAGCCGGACTAGCGGGGTCAATGAGCAGTTCTTC.

The chain employs TRBV3-1 (or the pseudogene TRBV3-2) and TRBJ1-2; possible D gene TRBD1, 6 bases. V was trimmed by 1 base and J by 4 bases, leaving 7 bases between them. Germline V CDR1 and CDR2: LGHDT, YNNKEL (reference sequence). The CDR3 extends over 13 amino acids. DNA of the CDR3: TGTGCCAGCAGCCAAGGGGGGCTCTATGGCTACACCTTC. This translates into CASSQGGLYGYTF.

With regard to this clone: The same CDR3 can be traced to other DNA sequences in this sample. The CDR3 region is CASSQDPGSGNTIYF. The CDR3 DNA reads TGCGCCAGCAGCCAAGATCCAGGTTCGGGAAACACCATATATTTT. The chain recombines TRBV4-1 with TRBJ1-3; D is undetermined. This CDR3 has 15 amino acids. Germline CDR1 and CDR2: MGHRA and YSYEKL. The V end was cut by 0 bases, the J end by 4 bases, with 10 bases between.

The rearrangement joins TRBV29-1 to TRBJ2-5; D unclear. This CDR3 region has 11 residues. Germline V gene sequence: CDR1 SQVTM, CDR2 ANQGSEA. V was shortened by 2 bases and J by 3 bases, with 4 bases between the two germline ends. The DNA of the CDR3 is TGCAGCGTTGAACGGGAAGAGACCCAGTACTTC. Protein sequence: CSVEREETQYF.

This clone was observed a single time. CDR3 nucleotides: TGTGCCAGCAGCTTACGTCTAGCGGGGGGGACAGATACGCAGTATTTT. Protein product: CASSLRLAGGTDTQYF. This chain connects TRBV7-2 to TRBJ2-3; TRBD2 matches 12 bases. The CDR3 loop spans 16 amino acids. The germline V gene encodes CDR1 SGHTA and CDR2 FQGNSA. Germline trimming cut 2 bases from V and 3 bases from J; bases unmatched to any gene: 3.